The source of this TCR beta chain is a study of radiation and T cells in renal cell carcinoma (dated by TCRdb to 2019 to 2021). Study-wide context: In total, 50 to 60 samples, comprising around 26 tumors and 27 peripheral blood samples, were subjected to TCR beta sequencing. The final blood draw took place at 4 weeks after radiation, the same time as nephrectomy. Across all 50 or so samples, approximately 4,000,000 unique CDR3 nucleotide sequences, encoding roughly 2,600,000 unique CDR3 amino acid sequences, were identified. Broad study findings and their caveats: Changes in the blood repertoire were not tracked past 4 weeks after treatment. No pretreatment tumor biopsies were available, so the baseline intratumoral presence of clonotypes could not be determined. Top tumor clonotypes rose in blood from baseline to 2 weeks post-radiation, then contracted by 4 weeks, suggesting transient expansion of tumor-resident clones. Effects of radiation dose or scheduling on the TCR repertoire could not be addressed with the single-armed trial design.

In the case of this clone: Its antigen has not been determined. The sample holds no much larger clone one base away, and base qualities are not on file.

Interpreted using the paper, the time point label stands for: blood 4 weeks post-SBRT, at nephrectomy. The treatment or condition label here, explained by the study, means: 15 Gy SBRT to primary tumor, nephrectomy 4 weeks later. The samples were drawn from a clinical trial, where primary renal cell carcinomas were treated with 15 Gy of stereotactic body radiation therapy and then removed by nephrectomy 4 weeks afterward. To track tumor-enriched clonotypes, serial peripheral blood was sampled from radiation-treated patients at baseline and at 2 weeks and 4 weeks after SBRT. Every patient had renal cell carcinoma of clear cell pathology. Genomic DNA for TCR sequencing was prepared using the QIAamp DNA Blood Mini Kit (Qiagen). Only samples passing all quality control checks were included in the analyses. The immunoSEQ kit was used, according to the manufacturer's recommendations, to generate TCR beta libraries from genomic DNA. To prepare the libraries, a first multiplex PCR with proprietary primers was run, followed by a second PCR that added unique barcodes, and a bead cleanup was done after each round. A positive control reaction and a negative control reaction, both provided in the kit, were run with every batch of samples. The final libraries were assessed on an Agilent 4200 TapeStation D1000 ScreenTape, pooled by volume, and quantified by qPCR. Sequencing ran on an Illumina NextSeq500 with a MidOutput 150-cycle cartridge, using 156 Read1 and 15 Index1 cycles with kit custom primers. The pooled library was loaded at 0.95 to 1 pM, with an approximately 21% PhiX control spiked in. The original methods were these. Vendor-processed data were analyzed in R, with a clonotype defined as all T cells sharing the same CDR3 nucleotide sequence. In the clone abundance analyses, frequencies were normalized to the 10,000 most abundant clones in each sample. Public T cell clones, which averaged fewer than five per sample, were removed prior to analysis. A difference in abundance of at least 32-fold between compartments was used to define tumor-enriched and baseline blood-enriched clonotypes. A beta-binomial differential abundance model was applied to find clonotypes that expanded or contracted between blood time points. Tumor-blood repertoire similarity was measured with the Baroni-Urbani and Buser coefficient, and groups were compared using two-tailed Wilcoxon tests in R. Here the immuneACCESS table is served through TCRdb, limited to in-frame sequences with V and J called. Missing clones are a known gap in these copies; in checked studies unresolved V genes cover under half, and the rest lacks a known reason. The D gene and trimming were derived from the DNA, and the V and J assignments and clone size from that table. Recorded for this sample are roughly 45,000 clones; roughly four fifths of them occurred a single time. The ten largest clones add up to 27% of the sample.

Ends trimmed: V by 6 bases, J by 4 bases; bases unmatched to a gene: 9. In the germline V gene (reference sequence), CDR1 corresponds to SGHAT and CDR2 to FQDESV. Including cysteine and phenylalanine, the CDR3 has 14 amino acids. Only CDR3 DNA is held: 42 bases, read in frame from base 1. The chain employs TRBV11-1 and TRBJ2-7, and 7 junction bases match TRBD1. The source material was blood, sampled from a patient whose treatment included radiotherapy and nephrectomy. This TCR came from a woman aged 70 to 79 with renal cell carcinoma. The nucleotides are TGTGCCAGCAGTTCGCTCGCACAGGGGTACGAGCAGTACTTC. It translates as CASSSLAQGYEQYF.